This T cell receptor beta chain was observed in a study of response to subunit inactivated influenza vaccine. TCRdb used MiXCR to reprocess the RT-PCR reads, holding one entry per CDR3 protein. The profile shows around 480,000 distinct CDR3 sequences, 16% of them singletons. The receptor was derived from a man aged 50-75 years who received an inactivated influenza vaccine. This sample comprised CD4+ T cells sorted from PBMCs, obtained roughly 24 months after vaccination.

The CDR3, as DNA: TGCAGCGCAGGGACAGACGGCTACACCTTC. Its protein product is CSAGTDGYTF. This chain uses TRBV29-1 with TRBJ1-2; 7 bases are shared with TRBD1. Germline lookup yields CDR1 SQVTM and CDR2 ANQGSEA. The CDR3 contains 10 residues. J was trimmed by 8 bases and V by 7 bases; bases with no gene match: 4.